The sequence of this T cell receptor beta chain was determined in a study of blood T cell repertoires in COVID-19. Study details: T cells, B-cell-depleted T cells, or PBMCs supplied cDNA or gDNA.

In the original processing: Using reference gene primer amplification, nucleated cell counts were estimated. Sequencing used immunoSEQ multiplex PCR; TCRdb keeps in-frame clones, though not all of them. V, J and clone size were drawn from that table, and D and trimming were deduced from the DNA. The sample has under 300,000 clones, 81% seen once. A single count supports this clone. The CDR3 is 14 residues long. J was trimmed by 8 bases and V by 0 bases; bases with no gene match: 4. Germline CDR1 reads SGDLS; CDR2 reads YYNGEE. The TCR sequence derives from a woman aged 55-69 years with active or convalescent COVID-19. V and J are TRBV9 and TRBJ2-1; 8 bases map to TRBD1. The sample comprised peripheral blood. CDR3 in DNA: TGTGCCAGCAGCGTAGTGGCAGGGGGCGATGAGCAGTTCTTC. This codes for CASSVVAGGDEQFF.